The 5 T cell receptor beta chains below all came from one sample that was sequenced in a study of cytomegalovirus exposure and HLA in healthy donors. PCR was performed using 60 Vbeta and 13 Jbeta primers. Produced via immunoSEQ multiplex PCR; TCRdb's table is partial and in-frame only. In the table there are 70,000 to 80,000 clones, around 80% of which are singletons. The sample consisted of PBMCs. The receptors were sampled from a man aged 18 to 30 in good health and CMV-seronegative.

The chain is built from TRBV6-1 and TRBJ1-1; D perhaps matches TRBD1 (5 bases). There are 15 residues in the CDR3. V gave up 6 bases and J gave up 0 bases, with 14 bases separating them. The germline gives CDR1 MNHNS, CDR2 SASEGT. In nucleotides, the CDR3 is TGTGCCAGCAGCTTAGACAGTGCAATGAACACTGAAGCTTTCTTT. Protein product: CASSLDSAMNTEAFF.

This rearrangement joins TRBV29-1 to TRBJ1-4; TRBD1 is a possible D gene (5 bases). Germline V gene lookup returns CDR1 SQVTM and CDR2 ANQGSEA. V shed 3 bases and J shed 7 bases, with 12 bases lying between them. There are 13 residues in the CDR3. In nucleotides, the CDR3 is TGCAGCGTTGAGCGAAGGAGGGGTGAAAAACTGTTTTTT. Translating it yields CSVERRRGEKLFF.

The chain has TRBV14 and TRBJ2-7, with 8 nucleotides matching TRBD2. Losses at the gene ends were 5 bases for V and 0 bases for J; bases not matched to a gene: 12. This CDR3 comprises 17 residues. Germline CDR1 reads SGHDN; CDR2 reads FVKESK. Here the CDR3 reads CASSARPGLGNSYEQYF. The CDR3 coding sequence is TGTGCCAGCAGCGCTAGACCGGGACTAGGGAACTCCTACGAGCAGTACTTC. Filled out from reference TRBV14 and TRBJ2-7, the complete variable domain reads EAGVTQFPSHSVIEKGQTVTLRCDPISGHDNLYWYRRVMGKEIKFLLHFVKESKQDESGMPNNRFLAERTGGTYSTLKVQPAELEDSGVYFCASSARPGLGNSYEQYFGPGTRLTVT.

The V and J genes are TRBV18 and TRBJ2-3, with 7 positions matching TRBD1. V gave up 3 bases and J gave up 2 bases; unmatched junction bases: 8. From germline, CDR1 is KGHSH and CDR2 LQKENI. CDR3 length: 16 residues. The DNA for the CDR3 is TGTGCCAGCTCACCTAAAACAGGGGTCTCCACAGATACGCAGTATTTT. It codes for CASSPKTGVSTDTQYF.

The chain recombines TRBV4-2 with TRBJ1-2; tentatively, D is TRBD1 (5 bases). Germline lookup yields CDR1 LGHNA and CDR2 YNFKEQ. This CDR3 is built from 14 residues. V was trimmed by 3 bases and J by 6 bases, leaving 14 bases between them. CDR3 sequence reads: CASSQDGAGNGYTF. The CDR3 DNA follows: TGTGCCAGCAGCCAGGATGGGGCAGGGAATGGCTACACCTTC.